The clone carrying this TCR beta chain showed up many times. Stated time point: pre-sensitization, week 0. Treatment given: therapeutic diphenylcyclopropenone sensitization with weekly scalp DPC. This record belongs to a study of human T cells and chemical hapten exposure. Germline V gives CDR1 MNHNY, CDR2 SVGAGI (reference sequence). The germline V and J ends were trimmed by 2 bases and 1 base, with 5 bases remaining between them. The CDR3 has 13 amino acids. One entry per CDR3 protein, called by TCRdb with MiXCR from the RACE reads. The data show approximately 320,000 distinct CDR3 sequences, with 4.5% to 5.5% seen just once and around 8% held by the top ten.

The clonotype comes from a woman in her late teens or twenties with alopecia areata. Some clones in this sample may be carry-over from other donors' samples. The V and J genes are TRBV6-6 and TRBJ1-1; no firm D call. Here the sequenced sample was whole blood, taken in connection with sensitization to the hapten diphenylcyclopropenone (DPC). The CDR3 reads CASSYPTNTEAFF. CDR3 DNA sequence: TGTGCCAGCAGTTACCCAACGAACACTGAAGCTTTCTTT.